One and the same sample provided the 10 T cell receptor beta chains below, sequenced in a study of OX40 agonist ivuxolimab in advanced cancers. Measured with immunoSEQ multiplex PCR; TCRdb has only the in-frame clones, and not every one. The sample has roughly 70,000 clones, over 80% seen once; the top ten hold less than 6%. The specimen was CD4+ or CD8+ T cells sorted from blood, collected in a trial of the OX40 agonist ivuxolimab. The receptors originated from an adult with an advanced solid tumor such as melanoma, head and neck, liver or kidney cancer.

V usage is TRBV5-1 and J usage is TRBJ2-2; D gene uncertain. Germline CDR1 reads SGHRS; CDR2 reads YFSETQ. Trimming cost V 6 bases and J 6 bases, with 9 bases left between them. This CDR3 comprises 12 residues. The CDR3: CASTLGAGELFF. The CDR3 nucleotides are TGCGCCAGCACCCTTGGGGCCGGGGAGCTGTTTTTT.

In nucleotides, the CDR3 is TGTGCCAGCCAGTTAGCGGGAGGTACAGATACGCAGTATTTT. This translates into CASQLAGGTDTQYF. The chain has TRBV2 and TRBJ2-3, with 10 bases identical to TRBD2. The CDR3 is made up of 14 amino acids. Trimming took 8 bases from V and 3 from J; bases not matched to a gene: 5. Germline V gives CDR1 SNHLY, CDR2 FYNNEI.

CDR3 coding DNA: TGCGCCAGCAGCCTGGGGTGGACTGGACCCTACGAGCAGTACTTC. As protein: CASSLGWTGPYEQYF. The rearrangement links TRBV5-1 to TRBJ2-7, with D possibly being TRBD2 (5 bases). The CDR3 totals 15 residues. Trimming stripped 4 bases from V and 2 bases from J, with 16 bases between. Germline values: CDR1 SGHRS, CDR2 YFSETQ.

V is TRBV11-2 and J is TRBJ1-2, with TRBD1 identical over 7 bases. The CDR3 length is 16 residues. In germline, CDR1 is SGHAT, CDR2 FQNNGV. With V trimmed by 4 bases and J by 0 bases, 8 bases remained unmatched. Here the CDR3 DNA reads TGTGCCAGCAGCTGGGGCAGACAGGGAACTAACTATGGCTACACCTTC. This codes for CASSWGRQGTNYGYTF.

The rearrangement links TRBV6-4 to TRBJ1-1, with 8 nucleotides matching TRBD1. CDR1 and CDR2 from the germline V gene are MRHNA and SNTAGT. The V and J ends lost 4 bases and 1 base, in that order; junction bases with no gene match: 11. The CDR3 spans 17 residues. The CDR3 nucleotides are TGTGCCAGCAGTGTTGACAGGGGCCTACCCGGGAACACTGAAGCTTTCTTT. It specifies CASSVDRGLPGNTEAFF.

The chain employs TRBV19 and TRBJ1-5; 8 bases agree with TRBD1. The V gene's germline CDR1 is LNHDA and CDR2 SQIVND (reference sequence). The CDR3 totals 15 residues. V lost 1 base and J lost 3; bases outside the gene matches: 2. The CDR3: CASSIAGGDNQPQHF. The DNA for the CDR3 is TGTGCCAGTAGTATAGCAGGGGGCGACAATCAGCCCCAGCATTTT.

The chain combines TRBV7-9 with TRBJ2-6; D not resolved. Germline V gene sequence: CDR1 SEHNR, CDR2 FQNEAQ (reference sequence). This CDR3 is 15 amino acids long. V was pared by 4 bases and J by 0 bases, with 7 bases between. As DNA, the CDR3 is TGTGCCAGCAGCTGGGCTTTCTCTGGGGCCAACGTCCTGACTTTC. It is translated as CASSWAFSGANVLTF.

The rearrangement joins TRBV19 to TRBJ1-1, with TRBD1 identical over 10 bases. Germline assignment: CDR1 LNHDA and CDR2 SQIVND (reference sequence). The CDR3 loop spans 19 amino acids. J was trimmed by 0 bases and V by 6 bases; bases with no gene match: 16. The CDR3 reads CASRTPTGTGEFMNTEAFF. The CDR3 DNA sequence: TGTGCCAGTAGAACTCCGACCGGGACAGGGGAGTTCATGAACACTGAAGCTTTCTTT.

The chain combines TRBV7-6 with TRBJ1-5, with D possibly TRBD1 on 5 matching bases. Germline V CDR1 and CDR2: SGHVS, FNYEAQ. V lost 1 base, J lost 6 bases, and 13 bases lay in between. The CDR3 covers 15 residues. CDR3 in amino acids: CASSLDGGGSQPQHF. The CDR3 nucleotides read TGTGCCAGCAGCTTAGATGGGGGGGGGAGTCAGCCCCAGCATTTT. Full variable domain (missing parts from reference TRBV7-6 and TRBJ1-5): GAGVSQSPRYKVTKRGQDVALRCDPISGHVSLYWYRQALGQGPEFLTYFNYEAQQDKSGLPNDRFSAERPEGSISTLTIQRTEQRDSAMYRCASSLDGGGSQPQHFGDGTRLSIL.

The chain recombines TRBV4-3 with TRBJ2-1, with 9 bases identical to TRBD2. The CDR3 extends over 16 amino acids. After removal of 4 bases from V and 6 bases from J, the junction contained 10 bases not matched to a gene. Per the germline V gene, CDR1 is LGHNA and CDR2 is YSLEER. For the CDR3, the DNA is TGCGCCAGCAGCCTCAGATTAGCGGGAGCTGGCAATGAGCAGTTCTTC. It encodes CASSLRLAGAGNEQFF.